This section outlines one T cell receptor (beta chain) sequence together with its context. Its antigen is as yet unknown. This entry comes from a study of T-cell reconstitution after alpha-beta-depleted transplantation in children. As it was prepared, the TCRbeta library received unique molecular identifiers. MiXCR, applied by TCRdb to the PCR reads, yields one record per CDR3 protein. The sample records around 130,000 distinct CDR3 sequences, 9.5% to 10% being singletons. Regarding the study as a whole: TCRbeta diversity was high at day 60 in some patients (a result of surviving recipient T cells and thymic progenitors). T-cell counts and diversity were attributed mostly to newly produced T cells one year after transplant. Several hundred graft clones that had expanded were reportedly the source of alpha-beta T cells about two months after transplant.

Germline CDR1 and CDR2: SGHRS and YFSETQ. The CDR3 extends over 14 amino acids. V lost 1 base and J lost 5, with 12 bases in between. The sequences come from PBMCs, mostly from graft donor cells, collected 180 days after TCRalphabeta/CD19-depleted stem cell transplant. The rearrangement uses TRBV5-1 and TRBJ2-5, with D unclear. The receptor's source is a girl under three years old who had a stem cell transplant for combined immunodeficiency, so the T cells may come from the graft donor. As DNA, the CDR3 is TGCGCCAGCAGCTTGAATTTTTTGAGCGAGACCCAGTACTTC. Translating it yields CASSLNFLSETQYF.